The clone carrying this T cell receptor (beta chain) was recorded a few times. The antigen remains undetermined. The data belong to a study of T cells in Graves' hyperthyroidism and ophthalmopathy. General study points: Most thyroid clonotypes with frequency above 0.001 were detected in blood. Model predictions of ophthalmopathy came a median about six months before onset.

V dropped 4 bases and J dropped 5; count of bases not matched to a gene: 6. The germline V gene encodes CDR1 SNHLY and CDR2 FYNNEI. CDR3 size: 15 residues. RNA transcripts yielded amplified TCR beta CDR3 regions. HTBI primers were used for first-round RT-PCR of the TCR CDR3. Using its own MiXCR run on the multiplex PCR reads, TCRdb lists one record per CDR3 protein. The data show around 390,000 distinct CDR3 sequences, roughly 15% seen once. Diagnoses used clinical symptoms, serum thyroxine and TRAb, thyroid ultrasound and orbital computed tomography. The sequenced material came from blood. This receptor was identified in a woman aged 30 to 39 with Graves' ophthalmopathy. The chain recombines TRBV2 with TRBJ2-5; TRBD2 aligns across 11 bases. The CDR3 sequence: CASSVDSGGAETQYF. The CDR3 nucleotides read TGTGCCAGCAGTGTAGATAGCGGGGGGGCGGAGACCCAGTACTTC.